Listed here are 20 T cell receptor beta chains from one sample, sequenced in a study of regulatory T cells in long-lasting Graves disease. Specified time point: persistent/refractory GD, antithyroid drugs over 5 years with positive TRAb. PBMC RNA served as the TCR library source. For TCR beta, libraries came from iRepertoire HTBI primers and Arm-PCR of CDR3 regions. One entry per CDR3 protein results from TCRdb running MiXCR on the multiplex PCR reads. The sample yields 420,000 or so distinct CDR3 sequences, around 22% seen once. The sequencing used peripheral blood mononuclear cells (PBMCs), collected when the disease was refractory, from a patient treated with antithyroid drugs. These receptors came from a female donor with Graves disease.

The V call is TRBV6-9, the J call TRBJ2-7; perhaps D is TRBD1 or TRBD2 (5 bases each). The V and J ends lost 0 bases and 3 bases respectively, with 18 bases between them. This CDR3 contains 17 residues. CDR1 is MNHGY and CDR2 is SVAAGI in the germline V gene. In DNA form, the CDR3 reads TGTGCCAGCAGTTATTCGATACGACAGACTATTAACTACGAGCAGTACTTC. Residues: CASSYSIRQTINYEQYF.

A few counts support this clonotype. V and J are TRBV6-2 or TRBV6-3 and TRBJ2-1; 14 nucleotides line up with TRBD2. The trim removed 0 bases at V and 5 bases at J, leaving 6 bases unmatched. Germline-derived CDR1 and CDR2 are MNHEY and SVGEGT. CDR3 size: 18 residues. This CDR3 reads CASSYSGLAGVGHNEQFF. CDR3 in DNA: TGTGCCAGCAGTTACTCGGGACTAGCGGGAGTTGGTCACAATGAGCAGTTCTTC.

This clonotype turned up a few times. The rearrangement links TRBV2 to TRBJ2-3; D is unclear. CDR1 SNHLY and CDR2 FYNNEI come from the germline V gene. This CDR3 is 13 amino acids long. Trimming stripped 3 bases from V and 8 bases from J, with 12 bases between. The CDR3 sequence is CASSDRSLRTQYF. In DNA form, the CDR3 reads TGTGCCAGCAGTGATAGGTCCCTTCGTACGCAGTATTTT.

This clonotype was seen ten or more times. The chain links TRBV2 to TRBJ2-2; perhaps TRBD1 as D (5 bases). The CDR3 runs to 15 residues. Trimming removed 7 bases at V and 8 bases at J, with 20 bases between. CDR1 is SNHLY and CDR2 is FYNNEI in the germline V gene. The CDR3 bases are TGTGCCAGCACCCCATTGGACACCGCGATGGGGGAGCTGTTTTTT. Encoded protein: CASTPLDTAMGELFF.

The chain combines TRBV3-1 with TRBJ2-7; D is perhaps TRBD1 or TRBD2 (5 bases each). V was clipped by 1 base and J by 4 bases, with 11 bases between them. Germline V gene lookup returns CDR1 LGHDT and CDR2 YNNKEL (reference sequence). The CDR3 length is 14 residues. CDR3 in amino acids: CASSQVLGVYEQYF. CDR3 DNA sequence: TGTGCCAGCAGCCAAGTGTTGGGGGTTTACGAGCAGTACTTC.

The gene calls are TRBV7-9 and TRBJ2-7, with 9 bases identical to TRBD2. V gave up 3 bases and J gave up 2 bases; unmatched junction bases: 5. The CDR3 length is 15 residues. CDR1 and CDR2 (germline): SEHNR, FQNEAQ (reference sequence). CDR3 sequence (DNA): TGTGCCAGCAGCTTGTTAGCGGGAGTGCCCTACGAGCAGTACTTC. This encodes CASSLLAGVPYEQYF.

This clonotype was found a few times. The CDR3 region is CASSGFRTTHYGYTF. In DNA form, the CDR3 reads TGTGCCAGCAGCGGATTTCGGACAACCCACTATGGCTACACCTTC. This rearrangement joins TRBV16 to TRBJ1-2, with D perhaps TRBD1 (5 bases). In germline, CDR1 is KGHSY, CDR2 FQNENV. The CDR3 consists of 15 residues. Trimming pared 5 bases from V and 3 bases from J, leaving 16 bases between. The full variable domain, completed using reference TRBV16 and TRBJ1-2, is GEEVAQTPKHLVRGEGQKAKLYCAPIKGHSYVFWYQQVLKNEFKFLISFQNENVFDETGMPKERFSAKCLPNSPCSLEIQATKLEDSAVYFCASSGFRTTHYGYTFGSGTRLTVV.

J is TRBJ2-3 and V is TRBV9; weak D call: TRBD2 (6 bases). CDR1 is SGDLS and CDR2 is YYNGEE in the germline V gene. CDR3 length equals 15 residues. The V end was cut by 3 bases, the J end by 2 bases, with 13 bases between. CDR3 in DNA: TGTGCCAGCAGCGGTTTAGCGGAAATCACAGATACGCAGTATTTT. Its protein is CASSGLAEITDTQYF.

The V call is TRBV19, the J call TRBJ1-1, with 9 bases matching TRBD1. J was trimmed by 4 bases and V by 7 bases; bases with no gene match: 7. This CDR3 region has 14 residues. Germline CDR1 reads LNHDA; CDR2 reads SQIVND (reference sequence). CDR3 amino acids: CASIETGGGTEAFF. For the CDR3, the DNA is TGTGCCAGTATCGAAACAGGGGGCGGCACTGAAGCTTTCTTT.

As to this clonotype: A much larger clone lies one base from this, so it may be a read error. The chain links TRBV12-3 or TRBV12-4 to TRBJ1-1, with a possible D match to TRBD1 (5 bases). Trimming left V 3 bases short and J 0 bases short, with 11 bases between. This CDR3 is 15 amino acids long. DNA for the CDR3: TGTGCCAGCAGTTTCGAGCGGGGGTTGAACACTGAAGCTTTCTTT. The encoded protein is CASSFERGLNTEAFF.

This clonotype came up many times. J is TRBJ2-7 and V is TRBV2, with D maybe TRBD2 (7 bases). Germline V gene data show CDR1 as SNHLY and CDR2 as FYNNEI. The V end was cut by 4 bases, the J end by 6 bases, with 13 bases between. The CDR3 is made up of 13 amino acids. CDR3 coding DNA: TGTGCCAGCAGTGGGCGGGGAGGGGGCGAGCAGTACTTC. As protein: CASSGRGGGEQYF.

This clonotype was recorded at least ten times. The chain recombines TRBV30 with TRBJ2-7, with 7 positions matching TRBD2. CDR3 length: 12 amino acids. CDR1 is GTSNPN, CDR2 SVGIG, per germline (reference sequence). With V trimmed by 5 bases and J by 2 bases, 3 bases remained unmatched. CDR3 amino acids: CAWGGGPYEQYF. CDR3 sequence (DNA): TGTGCCTGGGGGGGGGGTCCCTACGAGCAGTACTTC.

This sequence joins TRBV29-1 and TRBJ1-2; unclear D gene. The CDR3 runs 13 residues. Germline assignment: CDR1 SQVTM and CDR2 ANQGSEA. V dropped 0 bases and J dropped 8 bases, with 13 bases sitting between them. CDR3 nucleotides: TGCAGCGTTGAAGATCGCCGACCGGGAGGCTACACCTTC. Protein product: CSVEDRRPGGYTF.

This rearrangement joins TRBV6-1 to TRBJ1-3; a weak D match, TRBD1 (6 bases). The CDR3 spans 13 residues. The germline CDR1 and CDR2 sequences are MNHNS and SASEGT. Deletions cut 11 bases from V and 1 base from J, with 12 bases between. CDR3 nucleotides: TGTGCCGGAGAAGGGGGGTCTGGAAACACCATATATTTT. This encodes CAGEGGSGNTIYF.

This clonotype was found a few times. Without the conserved terminal phenylalanine or tryptophan, this CDR3 likely stems from a read error. The DNA is omitted, as the CDR3 cannot be located on it reliably, and the CDR3 follows TCRdb's listing. The gene calls are TRBV20-1 and TRBJ1-2; the DNA was not used to check the table's D call, TRBD1. The length of the CDR3 is 12 amino acids, counting both ends. Germline CDR1 is DFQATT and CDR2 is SNEGSKA (reference sequence). The CDR3 loop reads CSARERGDRPLV.

This clonotype was seen only a few times. This chain's CDR3 is CASRVIGDGEQYF. DNA for the CDR3: TGCGCCAGCAGGGTTATCGGGGACGGGGAGCAGTACTTC. The chain employs TRBV5-1 and TRBJ2-7; TRBD1 or TRBD2 may be the D gene (5 bases each). This CDR3 region has 13 residues. Trimming cost V 5 bases and J 7 bases, with 16 bases left between them. Germline CDR1 SGHRS, CDR2 YFSETQ.

The table lists this clonotype with many counts. The chain is built from TRBV28 and TRBJ1-5, with D possibly being TRBD1 (5 bases). Trimming left V 7 bases short and J 2 bases short, with 12 bases between. Germline CDR1 MDHEN, CDR2 SYDVKM. The CDR3 sequence is 14 residues long. CDR3 protein: CASTLTGGNQPQHF. CDR3 bases: TGTGCCAGCACCTTGACGGGGGGCAATCAGCCCCAGCATTTT.

The chain is built from TRBV28 and TRBJ1-2; the match to TRBD1 covers 8 bases. Germline trimming cut 4 bases from V and 0 bases from J; bases unmatched to any gene: 16. From germline, CDR1 is MDHEN and CDR2 SYDVKM. There are 19 residues in the CDR3. In nucleotides, the CDR3 is TGTGCCAGCAGTTCTAACAAATGGACAGGGAGAGGGTCTAACTATGGCTACACCTTC. Translation: CASSSNKWTGRGSNYGYTF.

This chain joins TRBV6-2 or TRBV6-3 and TRBJ1-1; unclear D gene. Germline V CDR1 and CDR2: MNHEY, SVGEGT. V lost 6 bases, J lost 1 base, and 15 bases lay in between. The CDR3 contains 15 residues. The CDR3: CASSLPRRGNTEAFF. Here the CDR3 DNA reads TGTGCCAGCAGCCTCCCCCGGCGGGGGAACACTGAAGCTTTCTTT.

Ten or more counts support this clonotype. The chain employs TRBV2 and TRBJ2-5; no clear D. Germline-derived CDR1 and CDR2 are SNHLY and FYNNEI. This CDR3 has 13 amino acids. V was clipped by 7 bases and J by 0 bases, with 9 bases between them. CDR3 bases: TGTGCCAGCATCAACCAGTACCAAGAGACCCAGTACTTC. Its protein is CASINQYQETQYF. The whole variable domain, remainder taken from reference TRBV2 and TRBJ2-5, is EPEVTQTPSHQVTQMGQEVILRCVPISNHLYFYWYRQILGQKVEFLVSFYNNEISEKSEIFDDQFSVERPDGSNFTLKIRSTKLEDSAMYFCASINQYQETQYFGPGTRLLVL.